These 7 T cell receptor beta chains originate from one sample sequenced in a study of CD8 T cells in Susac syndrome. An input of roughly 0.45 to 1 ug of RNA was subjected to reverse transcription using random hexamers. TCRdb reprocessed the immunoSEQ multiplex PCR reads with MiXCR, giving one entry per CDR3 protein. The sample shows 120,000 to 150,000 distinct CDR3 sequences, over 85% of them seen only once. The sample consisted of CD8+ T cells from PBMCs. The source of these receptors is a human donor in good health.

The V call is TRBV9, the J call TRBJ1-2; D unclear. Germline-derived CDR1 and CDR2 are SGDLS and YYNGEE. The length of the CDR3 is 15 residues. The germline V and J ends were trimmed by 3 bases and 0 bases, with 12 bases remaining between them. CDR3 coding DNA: TGTGCCAGCAGCGCGGCAGGACTGGCTAACTATGGCTACACCTTC. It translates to CASSAAGLANYGYTF.

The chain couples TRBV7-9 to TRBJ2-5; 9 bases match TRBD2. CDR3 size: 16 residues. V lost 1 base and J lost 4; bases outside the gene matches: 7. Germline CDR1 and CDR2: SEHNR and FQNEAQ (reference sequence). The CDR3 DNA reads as TGTGCCAGCAGCTTAGGGGCGGGAGGGCCTCGAGAGACCCAGTACTTC. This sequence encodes CASSLGAGGPRETQYF.

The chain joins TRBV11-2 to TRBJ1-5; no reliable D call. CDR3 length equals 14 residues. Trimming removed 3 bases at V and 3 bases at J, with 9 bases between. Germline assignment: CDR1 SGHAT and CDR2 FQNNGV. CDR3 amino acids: CASSFRSTNQPQHF. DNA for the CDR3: TGTGCCAGCAGCTTCAGGAGTACCAATCAGCCCCAGCATTTT.

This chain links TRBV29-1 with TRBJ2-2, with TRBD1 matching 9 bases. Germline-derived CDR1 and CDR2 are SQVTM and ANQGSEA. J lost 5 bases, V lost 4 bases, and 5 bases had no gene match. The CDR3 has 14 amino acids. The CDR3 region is CSVVGTGSTGELFF. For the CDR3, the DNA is TGCAGCGTTGTCGGGACAGGGTCTACCGGGGAGCTGTTTTTT.

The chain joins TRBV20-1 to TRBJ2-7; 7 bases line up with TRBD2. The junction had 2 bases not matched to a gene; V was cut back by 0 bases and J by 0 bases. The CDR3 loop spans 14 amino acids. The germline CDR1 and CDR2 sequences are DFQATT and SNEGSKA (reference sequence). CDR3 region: CSAREGGSSYEQYF. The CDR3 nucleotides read TGCAGTGCTAGAGAGGGCGGGAGCTCCTACGAGCAGTACTTC.

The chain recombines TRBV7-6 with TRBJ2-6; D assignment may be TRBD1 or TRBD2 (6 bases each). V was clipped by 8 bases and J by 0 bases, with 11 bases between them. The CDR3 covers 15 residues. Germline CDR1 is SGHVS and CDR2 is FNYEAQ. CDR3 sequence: CASLGGISGANVLTF. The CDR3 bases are TGTGCCAGCTTGGGGGGCATCTCTGGGGCCAACGTCCTGACTTTC.

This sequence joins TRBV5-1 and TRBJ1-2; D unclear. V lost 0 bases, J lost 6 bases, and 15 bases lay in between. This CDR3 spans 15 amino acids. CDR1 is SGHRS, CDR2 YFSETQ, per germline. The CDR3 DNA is TGCGCCAGCAGCTTGGAGCGAATCCCCAGTGATGGCTACACCTTC. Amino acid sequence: CASSLERIPSDGYTF.